This T cell receptor (beta chain) was found in a study of shared clonotypes between healthy human individuals. Germline V lookup: CDR1 SGHVS, CDR2 FQNEAQ. Between the trimmed V and J ends, which lost 3 bases and 0 bases, there was a span of 6 bases. This CDR3 is 13 amino acids long. At a deep level, the assay was run. The material for each subset, its genomic DNA, was split evenly across several immunoSEQ plates. The protocol was immunoSEQ multiplex PCR, while the TCRdb copy is restricted to in-frame clones and leaves out a portion. The sample lists about 520,000 clones, 81% occurring once. Unsorted material relied on approximately 89 million PBMCs as the source of genomic DNA.

The source of this sequence is a middle-aged woman in good health. Some clones in this sample may be carry-over from other donors' samples. This chain links TRBV7-8 with TRBJ2-7; D gene uncertain. The sample was PBMCs. CDR3 bases: TGTGCCAGCAGCTTCAGGAGCTCCTACGAGCAGTACTTC. The encoded protein is CASSFRSSYEQYF.